This T cell receptor beta chain was captured by sequencing in a study of T-cell reconstitution after alpha-beta-depleted transplantation in children. This clonotype came up many times. This CDR3 has 14 amino acids. Looked up from germline, CDR1 is SQVTM and CDR2 is ANQGSEA. The J segment lost 4 bases and the V segment lost 4 bases, leaving 7 bases of the junction unmatched. The TCRbeta library was prepared with unique molecular identifiers. MiXCR was run by TCRdb on the PCR reads, yielding one entry per CDR3 protein. Found here are 640,000 or so distinct CDR3 sequences, approximately 15% of them singletons; the top ten hold 1.1%.

The TCR sequence derives from a human donor who donated a stem cell graft to a child with acute myeloid leukemia. V gene TRBV29-1 combines with J gene TRBJ1-5; 7 bases agree with TRBD1. Source: PBMCs from the stem cell graft donor, taken from the stem cell graft. CDR3 sequence (DNA): TGCAGCGTTGCATGGCAGGGGGGGAATCAGCCCCAGCATTTT. Protein: CSVAWQGGNQPQHF.